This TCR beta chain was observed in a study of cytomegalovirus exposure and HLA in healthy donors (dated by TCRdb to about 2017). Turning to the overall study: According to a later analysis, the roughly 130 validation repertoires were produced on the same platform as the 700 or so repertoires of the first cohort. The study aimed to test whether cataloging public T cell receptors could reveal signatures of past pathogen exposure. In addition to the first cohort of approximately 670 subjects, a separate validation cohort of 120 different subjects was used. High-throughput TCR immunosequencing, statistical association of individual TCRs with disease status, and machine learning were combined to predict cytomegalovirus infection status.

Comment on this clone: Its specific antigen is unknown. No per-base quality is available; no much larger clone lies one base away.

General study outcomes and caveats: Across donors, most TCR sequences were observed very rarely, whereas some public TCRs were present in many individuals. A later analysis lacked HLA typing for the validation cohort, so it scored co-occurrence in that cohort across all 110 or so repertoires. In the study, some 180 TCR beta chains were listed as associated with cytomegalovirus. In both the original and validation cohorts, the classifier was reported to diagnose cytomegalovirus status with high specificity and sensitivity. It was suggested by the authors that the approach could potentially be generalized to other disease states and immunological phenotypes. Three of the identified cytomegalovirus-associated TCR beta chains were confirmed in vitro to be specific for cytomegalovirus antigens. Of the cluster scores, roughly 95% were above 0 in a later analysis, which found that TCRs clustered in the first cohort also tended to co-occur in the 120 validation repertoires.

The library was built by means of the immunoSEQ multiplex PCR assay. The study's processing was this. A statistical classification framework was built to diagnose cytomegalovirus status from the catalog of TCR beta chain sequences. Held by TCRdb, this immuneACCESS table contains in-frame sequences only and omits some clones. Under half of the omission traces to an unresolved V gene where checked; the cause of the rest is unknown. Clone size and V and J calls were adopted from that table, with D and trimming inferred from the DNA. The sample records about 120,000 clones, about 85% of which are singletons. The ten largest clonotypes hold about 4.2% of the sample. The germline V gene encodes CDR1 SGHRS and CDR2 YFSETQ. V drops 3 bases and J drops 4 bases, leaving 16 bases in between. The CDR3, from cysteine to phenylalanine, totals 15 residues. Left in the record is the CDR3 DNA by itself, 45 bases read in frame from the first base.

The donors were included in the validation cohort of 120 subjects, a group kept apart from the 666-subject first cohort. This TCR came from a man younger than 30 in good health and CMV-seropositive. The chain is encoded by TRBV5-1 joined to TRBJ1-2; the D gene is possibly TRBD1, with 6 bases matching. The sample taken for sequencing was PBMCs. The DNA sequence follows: TGCGCCAGCAGCTCCGAGCTACAGGGCCTCTATGGCTACACCTTC. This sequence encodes CASSSELQGLYGYTF.